This T cell receptor (beta chain) was identified during a study of blood T cell repertoires in COVID-19. At the level of the study: Sample material is recorded as cDNA or gDNA derived from T cells, B-cell-depleted T cells, or PBMCs.

Adults between about 18 and 89 years of age took part from 24 US areas. Generated by immunoSEQ multiplex PCR, the TCRdb table keeps only in-frame clones and is missing some. The sample carries about 190,000 clones, roughly 89% recorded once. The CDR3 consists of 18 residues. The germline V gene has CDR1 LNHDA and CDR2 SQIVND (reference sequence). V was clipped by 1 base and J by 0 bases, with 16 bases between them. This chain connects TRBV19 to TRBJ2-1; a weak D match, TRBD1 (5 bases). This receptor was taken from a woman aged 25 to 39 who had been exposed to COVID-19. Sequencing used PBMCs or T cells enriched from blood (not recorded which). The chain's CDR3 is CASSIVRGSRSSYNEQFF. In DNA, the CDR3 is TGTGCCAGTAGTATAGTAAGGGGCTCAAGGAGCTCCTACAATGAGCAGTTCTTC.